This record looks at one T cell receptor beta chain sequence and its context. Its target is unknown. The data derive from a study of shared clonotypes between healthy human individuals. Study-wide points: Naive subsets generally had larger estimated richness than memory subsets. Relative to their counterparts shared across all four donors, non-shared clonotypes exhibited diminished generation probabilities.

CD45RO-negative cells were positively selected for CCR7, leaving out terminally differentiated effector memory CD45RA+ cells. The table came from immunoSEQ multiplex PCR; TCRdb's copy has only in-frame clones and leaves some out. Here the sample spans hundreds of thousands of clones, around 96% being singletons. The V and J ends lost 1 base and 7 bases respectively, with 14 bases between them. The germline gives CDR1 LNHDA, CDR2 SQIVND (reference sequence). CDR3 length: 15 amino acids. Sequencing was done on a sample of naive CD8+ T cells sorted from blood. V is TRBV19 and J is TRBJ1-5; D uncertain. This TCR was sampled from a woman in her thirties in good health. CDR3 DNA sequence: TGTGCCAGTAGTATAGTCGGAGGCTTCGGGCAGCCCCAGCATTTT. Translated, it gives CASSIVGGFGQPQHF.